These 5 T cell receptor beta chains were all obtained from the same sample, sequenced in a study of blood T cell repertoires in COVID-19. Assay: immunoSEQ multiplex PCR; the TCRdb copy retains only in-frame clones and omits some. The sample yields tens of thousands of clones, roughly nine tenths seen once. The sequenced sample was peripheral blood. These receptor sequences come from a man in his 60s with acute or convalescent COVID-19.

CDR3 loop: CASSPGSGVEAFF. The CDR3 region has the DNA TGTGCCAGCTCACCAGGGTCCGGGGTAGAAGCTTTCTTT. This chain connects TRBV18 to TRBJ1-1; no clear D gene. The CDR3 extends over 13 amino acids. The germline CDR1 and CDR2 sequences are KGHSH and LQKENI. V was cut by 2 bases and J by 8 bases, with 12 bases left in between. Filled out from reference TRBV18 and TRBJ1-1, the complete variable domain reads NAGVMQNPRHLVRRRGQEARLRCSPMKGHSHVYWYRQLPEEGLKFMVYLQKENIIDESGMPKERFSAEFPKEGPSILRIQQVVRGDSAAYFCASSPGSGVEAFFGQGTRLTVV.

The V call is TRBV6-5, the J call TRBJ2-7, with D perhaps TRBD2 (6 bases). The CDR3 runs to 14 residues. V was clipped by 2 bases and J by 2 bases, with 10 bases between them. CDR1 and CDR2 from the germline V gene are MNHEY and SVGAGI. The CDR3, as DNA: TGTGCCAGCAGTTACCTGGAGGGCCCCTACGAGCAGTACTTC. Encoded protein: CASSYLEGPYEQYF.

This chain connects TRBV29-1 to TRBJ2-4; a possible D gene is TRBD2 (7 bases). Germline-derived CDR1 and CDR2 are SQVTM and ANQGSEA. The CDR3 loop spans 12 amino acids. V lost 7 bases and J lost 8, with 15 bases in between. For the CDR3, the DNA is TGCAGCGCCCAGGGAGGGGGAGACATTCAGTACTTC. Encoded protein: CSAQGGGDIQYF. The entire variable domain, with the rest obtained from reference TRBV29-1 and TRBJ2-4, is as follows: SAVISQKPSRDICQRGTSLTIQCQVDSQVTMMFWYRQQPGQSLTLIATANQGSEATYESGFVIDKFPISRPNLTFSTLTVSNMSPEDSSIYLCSAQGGGDIQYFGAGTRLSVL.

This rearrangement joins TRBV3-1 (or the pseudogene TRBV3-2) to TRBJ2-1, with D unclear. The CDR3 has 12 amino acids. V was cut by 5 bases and J by 6 bases, with 8 bases left in between. From germline, CDR1 is LGHDT and CDR2 YNNKEL (reference sequence). The CDR3 nucleotides are TGTGCCAGCAGCGGCCCAGGCAATGAGCAGTTCTTC. This encodes CASSGPGNEQFF.

The rearrangement uses TRBV7-6 and TRBJ2-7; TRBD2 matches 9 bases. CDR1 is SGHVS, CDR2 FNYEAQ, per germline. J lost 4 bases, V lost 2 bases, and 6 bases had no gene match. The CDR3 length is 15 residues. The CDR3 here is CASSLIGSGGYEQYF. DNA for the CDR3: TGTGCCAGCAGCTTAATTGGTAGCGGGGGTTACGAGCAGTACTTC.